The clone carrying this T cell receptor beta chain was observed a few times. What it binds is not known. The data originate from a study of cytomegalovirus exposure and HLA in healthy donors. Study-wide context: Researchers previously reported finding just under 120 million unique TCR beta sequences from about 179 million T cells. In an early release, HLA-typed donors contributed tens of millions of unique TCR sequences.

V was clipped by 2 bases and J by 10 bases; unmatched bases: 14. Germline CDR1 reads ENHRY; CDR2 reads SYGVKD. This CDR3 region has 17 residues. Vbeta (60) and Jbeta (13) primers were used in the PCR. This table comes from immunoSEQ multiplex PCR, and its TCRdb copy is limited to in-frame clones, with some not included. The sample carries some 110,000 clones, about 70% recorded once. General study findings and limits: In a later analysis, common viral pathogens appeared linked to several of the most significant clusters.

The V and J genes are TRBV10-3 and TRBJ2-1; the match to TRBD1 covers 10 bases. The specimen sequenced was PBMCs. The source is a man under 40 in good health and CMV-seropositive. In DNA form, the CDR3 reads TGTGCCATCAGTGAGCCAAGTCCGGGACAGGGGCCCAAGGAGCAGTTCTTC. The encoded protein is CAISEPSPGQGPKEQFF.